The clone carrying this T cell receptor beta chain was seen only a few times. The antigen remains unidentified. Oncomine TCR Beta short-read sequencing was applied to DNA from cultured CD4+ T cells. Cultured CD4+ T cells yielded the extracted genomic DNA. Via MiXCR, TCRdb re-called the PCR reads, giving one row per CDR3 protein. This table holds about 8,400 distinct CDR3 sequences, approximately 49% found once. This sample's treatment: approximately nine-day PBMC culture with coronavirus spike peptide pools or control peptides (ViraFEST assay). CD4+ T cells of the unexposed donor were collected before the COVID-19 pandemic (2011-2018). Once peptide pools had expanded antigen-specific T cells, ViraFEST sequenced TCRs. This specimen comes from a study of vaccination and CD4 T cells after COVID-19. Study context: Six male and four female convalescents took part, two of them Hispanic. Overlapping peptides of the spike proteins of SARS-CoV-2, HCoV-NL63, HCoV-OC43 and HCoV-229E were used for cell stimulation.

Trimming removed 6 bases from V and 1 base from J; junction bases left unmatched: 9. Germline assignment: CDR1 SGHRS and CDR2 YFSETQ. The CDR3 has 15 amino acids. This rearrangement joins TRBV5-1 to TRBJ2-5; 7 bases align to TRBD2. Sequencing used CD4+ T cells from blood, cultured in vitro. The TCR comes from a human donor in good health. The CDR3 sequence: CASTPGSGAQETQYF. DNA of the CDR3: TGCGCCAGCACCCCAGGGAGCGGGGCCCAAGAGACCCAGTACTTC.